The T cell receptor (beta chain) under discussion was sequenced for a study of T cells in Graves' hyperthyroidism and ophthalmopathy (dated by TCRdb to the late 2010s). For context, the study as a whole: Peripheral blood samples were taken at the time of initial diagnosis, prior to any treatment. A discovery cohort of around 98 patients, 43 with Graves' ophthalmopathy and 57 with stable Graves' hyperthyroidism, was used to find distinguishing TCR V-J signatures. Prospective prediction of ophthalmopathy was tested in an independent validation cohort of 18 to 20 hyperthyroidism patients and around 16 patients who later progressed to ophthalmopathy. The roughly 91 discovery patients were randomly split 7:3 into training and test sets. In more than 5 Graves' hyperthyroidism patients, the study also compared T-cell repertoires from thyroid tissue with T-cell repertoires from blood. Following sampling, methimazole starting at 30 mg daily was given to hyperthyroidism patients, and high-dose intravenous methylprednisolone was given to ophthalmopathy patients. TCR Vbeta CDR3 sequencing of 140 or so peripheral blood samples (43 ophthalmopathy, about 74 hyperthyroidism and some 17 progressor patients) is reported in the paper. Overall study outcomes, separate from this receptor: In cross-validation, a model built on a 13 V-J signature told ophthalmopathy apart from stable hyperthyroidism with approximately 90% sensitivity and 81% to 82% specificity, and in testing the same model reached 80%/75%. In validation, the model predicted progression to ophthalmopathy a median of around 6.5 months before onset, with approximately 70% sensitivity and roughly 77% specificity. Most expanded thyroid clonotypes (frequency above 0.001) were also detected in blood, a finding suggesting that blood repertoires may reflect thyroid immune responses. No statistical method was used to set the sample size in advance, and investigators knew the group allocation.

Stable Graves' hyperthyroidism was defined as no progression to ophthalmopathy during 18 months of follow-up. The hyperthyroidism patients were between 18 and 65 years old and newly diagnosed, with a disease duration of less than 2 months. Any patient with an uncontrolled infection, another autoimmune disease, pregnancy or lactation was excluded. Clinical symptoms, serum thyroxine and TRAb, thyroid ultrasound, and orbital computed tomography formed the basis for the diagnoses. Ficoll-Paque density gradient centrifugation was used to isolate PBMCs from about 10 ml of fresh peripheral blood. Total RNA was extracted with Trizol reagent, and quality was checked on an Agilent 2100 Bioanalyzer. The CDR3 runs 17 amino acids, cysteine and phenylalanine included. Only the CDR3 DNA is retained, 51 bases long and in frame from the first base. Trimming takes 1 base from V and 6 bases from J, and the germline ends sit 19 bases apart. Per the germline V gene, SNHLY is the CDR1 and FYNNEI is the CDR2.

Amplification of TCR beta CDR3 regions was carried out from RNA transcripts. The first round of RT-PCR for the TCR CDR3 was performed with the HTBI primer set and the Qiagen OneStep RT-PCR kit. A second multiplex PCR round built the libraries, followed by size selection and purification. Paired-end sequencing of the libraries was performed with 100 bp reads on an Illumina HiSeq2000. As for the original processing: Raw data were processed with SOAPnuke, discarding reads with adapters, uncalled bases, mean Phred below 15, or no exact constant-primer or identifier match. COPE v1.2.5 was used to merge high-quality paired reads, and clonotypes were defined as unique nucleotide sequences. Clonotypes were aligned to IMGT TRBV, TRBD and TRBJ reference segments using MiTCR v1.1. Analysis was restricted to V-J combinations with a frequency above 0.0001, which covered 99.2% of repertoires. The TCS score was defined as the ratio of F50 (clonal expansion) to E x V (chaos), calculated using BLOSUM62-based TCRdist between CDR3 peptides within each V-J. Welch's t-statistics and random forest reduced several hundred V-J features to 10 to 15, which were used in a naive Bayes classifier (R e1071). The public sequencing data were trimmed at Q25 with fastp and processed into clonotypes with MiXCR by TCRdb, which kept only in-frame beta chains. Under each unique CDR3 protein, matching rows form one entry showing the most common genes and DNA. None of the V and J calls come from the authors' own analysis; TCRdb made them. The sample table holds over 500,000 distinct CDR3 sequences, of which 12% to 15% were seen once. The ten largest clones represent about 14% of the sample.

Many counts were recorded for this clonotype. No cognate antigen has been identified for it. Base qualities are missing; no much larger clone stands one base away. Sample: blood. Recombination connected TRBV2 to TRBJ2-1, and possibly TRBD1, on 6 matching bases. The receptor was isolated from a woman in her thirties or forties with Graves' hyperthyroidism. The nucleotide sequence is TGTGCCAGCAGTGAAGGGGGGCTGGCTCTCTTAATCAATGAGCAGTTCTTC. Translated, it gives CASSEGGLALLINEQFF.